The clone carrying this T cell receptor (beta chain) was seen a handful of times. Its antigen is not identified. V was cut by 6 bases and J by 4 bases, with 19 bases left in between. The CDR3 runs 16 residues. Germline assignment: CDR1 LNHDA and CDR2 SQIVND (reference sequence). This specimen comes from a study of response to subunit inactivated influenza vaccine. General observations from the study: Only a handful of new T cells, the authors suggested, are recruited with each seasonal influenza vaccination.

TCRdb itself ran the RT-PCR reads through MiXCR, one entry per CDR3 protein. The profile shows more than 450,000 distinct CDR3 sequences, 10% to 12% of them singletons. These data are also associated with another study on T cells expressing NK-cell markers. As reported in that work: UMIs accompanied the 5'RACE template switching by which TCR beta cDNA was made. One of eight sequenced donors was HCMV-seronegative; the other seven were seropositive. In several donors, dominant CD3+CD56+NKG2C+ clones formed roughly 1.0-7.0% of CD8+ cells.

The material sequenced was PBMCs from blood, taken on the day of vaccination. The chain links TRBV19 to TRBJ1-5, with a tentative D call TRBD1 (5 bases). The sequence was collected from a man aged 50 or older who received an inactivated influenza vaccine. The DNA for the CDR3 is TGTGCCAGTAGCGAAGGGAGGGGTTGGATTAATCAGCCCCAGCATTTT. Encoded protein: CASSEGRGWINQPQHF.